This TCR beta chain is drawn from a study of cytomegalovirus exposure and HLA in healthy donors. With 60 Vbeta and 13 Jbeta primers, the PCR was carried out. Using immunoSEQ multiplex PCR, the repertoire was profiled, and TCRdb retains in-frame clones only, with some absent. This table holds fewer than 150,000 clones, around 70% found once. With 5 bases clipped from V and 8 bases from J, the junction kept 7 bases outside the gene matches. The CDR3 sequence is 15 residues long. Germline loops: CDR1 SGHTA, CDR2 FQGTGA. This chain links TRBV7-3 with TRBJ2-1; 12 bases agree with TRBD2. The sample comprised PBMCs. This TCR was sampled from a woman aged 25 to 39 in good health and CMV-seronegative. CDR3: CASSLAGGHIDEQFF. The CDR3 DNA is TGTGCCAGCAGCCTAGCGGGAGGGCACATCGATGAGCAGTTCTTC.